This TCR beta chain appears in the sequencing data of a study of control samples from healthy donors and cancer patients. The V gene's germline CDR1 is SQVTM and CDR2 ANQGSEA. Trimming removed 6 bases from V and 3 bases from J; junction bases left unmatched: 4. This CDR3 has 13 residues. Sequencing was performed with immunoSEQ multiplex PCR; in TCRdb, only in-frame clones are kept and a portion is missing. The table records around 89,000 clones, approximately 82% of them present only once. This chain joins TRBV29-1 and TRBJ1-4, with 7 bases fitting TRBD1. This clonotype originated in a woman aged 60-75 years in good health. The sample consisted of blood. The CDR3 loop reads CSVRTGPNEKLFF. CDR3 bases: TGCAGCGTCAGGACAGGCCCTAATGAAAAACTGTTTTTT.